This T cell receptor beta chain was recorded in a study of blood T cell repertoires in COVID-19. Looking at the study overall: Acute and convalescent COVID-19 specimens originated in the United States, Italy and Spain. PBMCs, B-cell-depleted T cells, or T cells were the source of the cDNA or gDNA that made up the material.

Per the authors' pipeline: Quantification of nucleated cells was approximated via reference gene primer amplification. TCRdb's copy holds only in-frame clones and misses some; the assay was immunoSEQ multiplex PCR. V and J calls and clone size are those listed in that table; D and trimming were worked out from the DNA. Among approximately 210,000 clones, about 90% were seen once, and the ten largest hold 1.9%. V was pared by 0 bases and J by 3 bases, with 7 bases of the junction left unmatched. Germline values: CDR1 MGHRA, CDR2 YSYEKL. The CDR3 runs to 16 residues. The sample comprised peripheral blood. The chain combines TRBV4-1 with TRBJ1-1, with 7 bases that match TRBD1. This clonotype was sampled from a man aged 40-55 years with active or convalescent COVID-19. The CDR3 nucleotides are TGCGCCAGCAGCCAAGATTCAGACAGGGTGTACACTGAAGCTTTCTTT. Translated: CASSQDSDRVYTEAFF.